What follows are 31 T cell receptor beta chains derived from one specimen sequenced in a study of T cell repertoires in MIS-A myocarditis. The assay was immunoSEQ multiplex PCR, and TCRdb's table has in-frame clones only and misses some. The sample lists around 6,000 clones; about 83% were seen once. The sequenced sample was interventricular septum heart tissue obtained at autopsy. Receptors originate from a young man with fulminant myocarditis from multisystem inflammatory syndrome in adults (MIS-A) after COVID-19.

This sequence joins TRBV5-3 and TRBJ2-1, with 10 bases matching TRBD2. TRBV5-3 is annotated as an ORF whose role is uncertain. The CDR3 is 15 residues long. V lost 4 bases, J lost 4 bases, and 5 bases stayed unmatched. The CDR3 here is CARSTGLAYYNEQFF. DNA for the CDR3: TGTGCCAGAAGCACGGGACTAGCGTATTACAATGAGCAGTTCTTC.

This chain joins TRBV9 and TRBJ1-6; D not resolved. CDR3 length equals 14 residues. Germline loops: CDR1 SGDLS, CDR2 YYNGEE. Trimming removed 0 bases from V and 3 bases from J, with 4 bases in between. The CDR3 region has the DNA TGTGCCAGCAGCGTAGGTGTCTATAATTCACCCCTCCACTTT. As protein: CASSVGVYNSPLHF.

This chain joins TRBV7-8 and TRBJ2-1; 7 bases are shared with TRBD1. Germline V gives CDR1 SGHVS, CDR2 FQNEAQ. V lost 3 bases and J lost 6; bases outside the gene matches: 5. The CDR3 runs 14 residues. In DNA, the CDR3 is TGTGCCAGCAGCTTTTACAGGGGCAGCAATGAGCAGTTCTTC. Its protein product is CASSFYRGSNEQFF.

The chain joins TRBV7-2 to TRBJ2-7; 8 nucleotides match TRBD2. The junction had 23 bases not matched to a gene; V was cut back by 4 bases and J by 6 bases. CDR1 is SGHTA and CDR2 is FQGNSA in the germline V gene. CDR3 length equals 19 residues. CDR3 coding DNA: TGTGCCAGCAGCTCCCCTGTCCCTCATAACGGGGGGGCATTCCGCGAGCAGTACTTC. It encodes CASSSPVPHNGGAFREQYF.

This clone was observed a single time. V gene TRBV10-2 combines with J gene TRBJ2-7, with 7 bases aligning to TRBD2. This CDR3 has 14 amino acids. The germline CDR1 and CDR2 sequences are WSHSY and SAAADI. With V trimmed by 7 bases and J by 3 bases, 9 bases remained unmatched. For the CDR3, the DNA is TGCGCCAGCACCATTAAGGCGGGGGTCTACGAGCAGTACTTC. It yields the protein CASTIKAGVYEQYF.

The rearrangement uses TRBV2 and TRBJ2-2, with D possibly TRBD1 on 5 matching bases. The CDR3 is 13 residues long. Looked up from germline, CDR1 is SNHLY and CDR2 is FYNNEI. Trimming took off 6 bases at V and 3 bases at J, with 8 bases between the two ends. The CDR3 loop is CASSRAHTGELFF. The DNA for the CDR3 is TGTGCCAGCAGCAGGGCCCACACCGGGGAGCTGTTTTTT.

Only one count was recorded for this clone. The genes are TRBV2 and TRBJ2-1; D is undetermined. Per germline, CDR1 SNHLY and CDR2 FYNNEI. V dropped 5 bases and J dropped 4 bases, with 3 bases sitting between them. The CDR3 has 11 residues. CDR3 nucleotides: TGTGCCAGCAGTCGTTACAATGAGCAGTTCTTC. This gives the protein CASSRYNEQFF.

This clone has a single count. The rearrangement links TRBV24-1 to TRBJ2-2; TRBD2 matches at 8 bases. From germline, CDR1 is KGHDR and CDR2 SFDVKD. This CDR3 has 16 residues. V lost 5 bases, J lost 2 bases, and 6 bases stayed unmatched. The CDR3 sequence is CATSVSGGRNTGELFF. The CDR3 coding sequence is TGTGCCACCAGTGTCTCGGGGGGGCGCAACACCGGGGAGCTGTTTTTT.

The rearrangement joins TRBV28 to TRBJ1-5; no firm D call. Trimming removed 3 bases at V and 3 bases at J, with 9 bases between. The CDR3 loop spans 14 amino acids. Germline V gene sequence: CDR1 MDHEN, CDR2 SYDVKM. The CDR3 reads CASSFSGNNQPQHF. Here the CDR3 DNA reads TGTGCCAGCAGTTTTTCGGGAAACAATCAGCCCCAGCATTTT.

This clone was counted a single time. Written as DNA, the CDR3 is TGTGCCAGTAGCTATTCGGGACAGACGACAACTAATGAAAAACTGTTTTTT. Translating it yields CASSYSGQTTTNEKLFF. The chain joins TRBV19 to TRBJ1-4, with 7 bases identical to TRBD1. The CDR3 sequence is 17 residues long. Germline CDR1 is LNHDA and CDR2 is SQIVND (reference sequence). The trim removed 6 bases at V and 0 bases at J, leaving 10 bases unmatched. Looking up the rest from reference TRBV19 and TRBJ1-4 gives the full variable domain: DGGITQSPKYLFRKEGQNVTLSCEQNLNHDAMYWYRQDPGQGLRLIYYSQIVNDFQKGDIAEGYSVSREKKESFPLTVTSAQKNPTAFYLCASSYSGQTTTNEKLFFGSGTQLSVL.

This rearrangement joins TRBV11-3 to TRBJ2-1; D uncertain. This CDR3 comprises 12 residues. Per the germline V gene, CDR1 is SGHNT and CDR2 is YENEEA. V lost 3 bases and J 5 bases, leaving 5 bases between the germline ends. CDR3 sequence: CASSFFNNEQFF. The CDR3 DNA reads TGTGCCAGCAGCTTTTTCAACAATGAGCAGTTCTTC.

The chain employs TRBV6-5 and TRBJ2-1, with unresolved D. Germline CDR1 MNHEY, CDR2 SVGAGI. Between the trimmed V and J ends, which lost 8 bases and 8 bases, there was a span of 16 bases. The CDR3 sequence is 13 residues long. The CDR3 coding sequence is TGTGCCAGCGGTATTAACCTTGGGGATGAGCAGTTCTTC. Protein sequence: CASGINLGDEQFF.

There are a few counts of this clone. The chain links TRBV7-9 to TRBJ1-1; TRBD1 might be the D (5 bases). The CDR3 extends over 13 amino acids. Germline loops: CDR1 SEHNR, CDR2 FQNEAQ (reference sequence). V was shortened by 1 base and J by 4 bases, with 7 bases between the two germline ends. The chain's CDR3 is CASSLGDSTEAFF. The CDR3 DNA sequence: TGTGCCAGCAGCTTAGGAGACAGCACTGAAGCTTTCTTT.

The chain couples TRBV11-2 to TRBJ2-2; D may be TRBD1 or TRBD2 (6 bases each). V lost 1 base to trimming and J lost 4 bases, with 16 bases between them. Germline CDR1 reads SGHAT; CDR2 reads FQNNGV. The CDR3 contains 17 residues. CDR3 nucleotide sequence: TGTGCCAGCAGCTTAGCCTTATTGGGGGGCGGCACCGGGGAGCTGTTTTTT. Translated, it gives CASSLALLGGGTGELFF.

The V call is TRBV4-2, the J call TRBJ1-2, with 7 nucleotides matching TRBD1. Per germline, CDR1 LGHNA and CDR2 YNFKEQ. The CDR3 spans 12 residues. Germline trimming cut 4 bases from V and 12 bases from J; bases unmatched to any gene: 8. The CDR3 reads CASSPLTGENTF. The CDR3 DNA reads as TGTGCCAGCAGCCCCTTAACAGGGGAGAACACCTTC.

The gene calls are TRBV4-2 and TRBJ2-1, with TRBD2 matching over 13 bases. V shed 3 bases and J 4 bases; nucleotides not matched to a gene: 3. The CDR3 length is 16 residues. Germline CDR1 reads LGHNA; CDR2 reads YNFKEQ. In nucleotides, the CDR3 is TGTGCCAGCAGCCAGCCGGGACTAGCGGGATACAATGAGCAGTTCTTC. It is translated as CASSQPGLAGYNEQFF.

Here the CDR3 reads CASSQDRGVRQPQHF. CDR3 bases: TGCGCCAGCAGCCAAGATCGGGGTGTCCGTCAGCCCCAGCATTTT. The genes are TRBV4-1 and TRBJ1-5; D not certain. Deletions cut 0 bases from V and 6 bases from J, with 12 bases between. The germline V gene encodes CDR1 MGHRA and CDR2 YSYEKL. The CDR3 covers 15 residues.

The chain joins TRBV6-6 to TRBJ2-5, with 8 positions matching TRBD1. With 4 bases clipped from V and 5 bases from J, the junction kept 6 bases outside the gene matches. This CDR3 contains 14 residues. Germline lookup yields CDR1 MNHNY and CDR2 SVGAGI (reference sequence). In DNA form, the CDR3 reads TGTGCCAGCAGTTCCGGGACAGGAAGGGAGACCCAGTACTTC. It translates to CASSSGTGRETQYF.

The chain couples TRBV28 to TRBJ1-6; the D gene is possibly TRBD1 (5 bases). This CDR3 has 22 amino acids. Trimming took off 6 bases at V and 0 bases at J, with 30 bases between the two ends. Germline-derived CDR1 and CDR2 are MDHEN and SYDVKM. The CDR3 nucleotides are TGTGCCAGCAGGGCTCTAGTAGGGACTGGGGTACCCTCAAGCTCCTATAATTCACCCCTCCACTTT. Protein product: CASRALVGTGVPSSSYNSPLHF. Together with reference TRBV28 and TRBJ1-6, the CDR3 gives the full variable domain: DVKVTQSSRYLVKRTGEKVFLECVQDMDHENMFWYRQDPGLGLRLIYFSYDVKMKEKGDIPEGYSVSREKKERFSLILESASTNQTSMYLCASRALVGTGVPSSSYNSPLHFGNGTRLTVT.

With regard to this clone: At one end the junction does not follow the germline gene, possibly because of a read error. V usage is TRBV2 and J usage is TRBJ2-7; D is possibly TRBD1 (6 bases). Germline values: CDR1 SNHLY, CDR2 FYNNEI. The length of the CDR3 is 14 residues. The CDR3 DNA reads as TGTGCCAGCAGAGAAGTCCAGGGGACACACGAGCAGTACTTC. Protein: CASREVQGTHEQYF. Complete variable domain (other parts from reference TRBV2 and TRBJ2-7): EPEVTQTPSHQVTQMGQEVILRCVPISNHLYFYWYRQILGQKVEFLVSFYNNEISEKSEIFDDQFSVERPDGSNFTLKIRSTKLEDSAMYFCASREVQGTHEQYFGPGTRLTVT.

The V call is TRBV18, the J call TRBJ2-7; D unclear. CDR1 is KGHSH, CDR2 LQKENI, per germline. Trimming took off 2 bases at V and 3 bases at J, with 11 bases between the two ends. The CDR3 length is 14 residues. As DNA, the CDR3 is TGTGCCAGCTCACCATCCTCCACCTACTACGAGCAGTACTTC. Amino acids: CASSPSSTYYEQYF.

This clone has only one observation. Relative to the germline gene, one junction end is altered; a read error may explain this. V is TRBV3-1 (or the pseudogene TRBV3-2) and J is TRBJ2-3, with D perhaps TRBD1 (5 bases). The CDR3 runs 13 residues. The V gene's germline CDR1 is LGHDT and CDR2 YNNKEL (reference sequence). The DNA for the CDR3 is TGTGCCAGCAGCCAAGATCCCGGCAGGGTAAGGGTATTT. It codes for CASSQDPGRVRVF.

The V and J genes are TRBV5-6 and TRBJ1-1, with D unresolved. Trimming removed 2 bases at V and 8 bases at J, with 10 bases between. The CDR3 runs to 12 residues. Germline-derived CDR1 and CDR2 are SGHDT and YYEEEE. CDR3 loop: CASSLTGAEAFF. For the CDR3, the DNA is TGTGCCAGCAGCTTAACGGGTGCCGAAGCTTTCTTT.

V gene TRBV18 combines with J gene TRBJ2-1; 10 bases align to TRBD2. The germline V gene encodes CDR1 KGHSH and CDR2 LQKENI. The trim removed 4 bases at V and 4 bases at J, leaving 10 bases unmatched. This CDR3 has 17 amino acids. For the CDR3, the DNA is TGTGCCAGCTCACGGGTCGGAGCGGGAGGGAATTACAATGAGCAGTTCTTC. Translated: CASSRVGAGGNYNEQFF.

The rearrangement joins TRBV19 to TRBJ1-5; D is undetermined. The germline gives CDR1 LNHDA, CDR2 SQIVND (reference sequence). Trimming stripped 2 bases from V and 7 bases from J, with 15 bases between. The CDR3 is 15 residues long. CDR3 DNA sequence: TGTGCCAGTAGTATACAGAGTACCCTTCCCCAGCCCCAGCATTTT. Translated, it gives CASSIQSTLPQPQHF.

The genes are TRBV6-6 and TRBJ1-2; 7 nucleotides match TRBD1. The CDR3 covers 13 residues. Per germline, CDR1 MNHNY and CDR2 SVGAGI (reference sequence). With V trimmed by 5 bases and J by 8 bases, 8 bases remained unmatched. CDR3 nucleotides: TGTGCCAGCAGTGGCGACAGGGATGCCGGCTACACCTTC. Translation gives CASSGDRDAGYTF.

CDR3 loop: CASSVAGYEQYF. Written as DNA, the CDR3 is TGTGCCAGCAGCGTAGCGGGTTACGAGCAGTACTTC. This chain links TRBV9 with TRBJ2-7; D remains ambiguous. V gave up 0 bases and J gave up 4 bases, with 5 bases separating them. The CDR3 runs 12 residues. Germline CDR1 SGDLS, CDR2 YYNGEE.

This sequence joins TRBV6-6 and TRBJ2-7; TRBD1 agrees at 8 bases. Germline V gene data show CDR1 as MNHNY and CDR2 as SVGAGI (reference sequence). The CDR3 runs to 13 residues. The V gene end was trimmed by 7 bases and the J gene end by 6 bases; junction bases not matched to a gene: 8. The CDR3 coding sequence is TGTGCCAGCACCGACAGGACAGGGTTCGAGCAGTACTTC. Residues: CASTDRTGFEQYF.

The rearrangement joins TRBV7-2 to TRBJ2-2; possibly TRBD2 for D (6 bases). CDR1 is SGHTA and CDR2 is FQGNSA in the germline V gene. Deletions cut 1 base from V and 5 bases from J, with 14 bases between. CDR3 length equals 16 residues. CDR3 protein: CASSLGTGRLTGELFF. CDR3 nucleotides: TGTGCCAGCAGCTTAGGTACCGGGAGACTAACCGGGGAGCTGTTTTTT.

V and J are TRBV28 and TRBJ1-1; maybe TRBD1 (5 bases). Germline loops: CDR1 MDHEN, CDR2 SYDVKM. V shed 6 bases and J shed 0 bases, with 17 bases lying between them. The CDR3 totals 16 residues. This CDR3 is CASSTRQTVMNTEAFF. CDR3 coding DNA: TGTGCCAGCAGCACTCGACAGACCGTAATGAACACTGAAGCTTTCTTT.

V usage is TRBV27 and J usage is TRBJ1-1, with D unclear. Germline CDR1 and CDR2: MNHEY and SMNVEV (reference sequence). Trimming stripped 3 bases from V and 6 bases from J, with 14 bases between. This CDR3 is built from 14 residues. This chain's CDR3 is CASSFSGSRAEAFF. CDR3 bases: TGTGCCAGCAGTTTTTCGGGCTCAAGGGCTGAAGCTTTCTTT.